The clone carrying this T cell receptor (beta chain) was observed a handful of times. The assay was immunoSEQ multiplex PCR, and TCRdb's table has in-frame clones only and misses some. The sample lists about 590,000 clones; about 95% were seen once. CDR3 length: 12 residues. Germline V CDR1 and CDR2: SGHNT, YYREEE (reference sequence). V was pared by 4 bases and J by 6 bases, with 11 bases between. The source of the sample is a study of shared clonotypes between healthy human individuals. Naive CD8 cells lacked CD45RO, underwent positive selection for CCR7 and left out terminally differentiated effector memory CD45RA+ cells.

Sequenced: naive CD8+ T cells sorted from blood. The sequence derives from a woman aged 25 to 39 in good health. The rearrangement joins TRBV5-4 to TRBJ2-7; no definite D call. The CDR3 sequence: CASSDYRAEQYF. The CDR3 region has the DNA TGTGCCAGCAGCGATTATCGGGCCGAGCAGTACTTC.